The source of this TCR beta chain is a study of T cells in Graves' hyperthyroidism and ophthalmopathy (dated by TCRdb to between 2017 and 2020). With respect to the entire study: Peripheral blood samples were taken at initial diagnosis, before any treatment was given. TCR V-J signatures able to tell the groups apart were searched for in a discovery cohort of 95 or so patients, of whom 43 had Graves' ophthalmopathy and around 58 had stable Graves' hyperthyroidism. An independent validation cohort of some 18 hyperthyroidism patients and approximately 17 patients who later progressed to ophthalmopathy tested prospective prediction of ophthalmopathy. The approximately 90 discovery patients were divided at random into training and test sets in a 7:3 ratio. In several Graves' hyperthyroidism patients, the study also compared T-cell repertoires from thyroid tissue with T-cell repertoires from blood. After sampling, hyperthyroidism patients received methimazole starting at 30 mg daily, and ophthalmopathy patients received high-dose intravenous methylprednisolone. The paper describes TCR Vbeta CDR3 sequencing of 140 or so peripheral blood samples, made up of about 41 ophthalmopathy patients, approximately 73 hyperthyroidism patients and 17 progressor patients.

TCR beta CDR3 regions were amplified from RNA transcripts. For the first round of RT-PCR on the TCR CDR3, the HTBI primer set was used together with the Qiagen OneStep RT-PCR kit. A second multiplex PCR round built the libraries, followed by size selection and purification. The libraries were sequenced on an Illumina HiSeq2000 using paired-end 100 bp reads. In the authors' own workflow: Raw data were processed with SOAPnuke, discarding reads with adapters, uncalled bases, mean Phred below 15, or no exact constant-primer or identifier match. High-quality paired reads were merged with COPE v1.2.5, and unique nucleotide sequences were defined as clonotypes. MiTCR v1.1 was used to align clonotypes to the IMGT TRBV, TRBD and TRBJ reference segments. Only V-J combinations with frequency above 0.0001, covering about 99% of repertoires, were analysed. The TCS score was defined as the ratio of F50 (clonal expansion) to E x V (chaos), calculated using BLOSUM62-based TCRdist between CDR3 peptides within each V-J. Welch's t-statistics and random forest reduced 450 to 600 V-J features to 10 to 15, which were used in a naive Bayes classifier (R e1071). TCRdb handled the public reads itself, with Q25 trimming in fastp and clone calling in MiXCR, and kept productive beta chains. Under each unique CDR3 protein, matching rows form one entry showing the most common genes and DNA. TCRdb, not the original authors, processed these V and J calls. For this sample the table gives about 720,000 distinct CDR3 sequences, of which about a sixth were detected only once. Roughly 8% of the sample goes to the ten largest clones.

Trimming costs V 2 bases and J 6 bases, and their ends lie 11 bases apart. The germline V gene specifies MNHEY as CDR1 and SVGAGI as CDR2. From the cysteine up to the phenylalanine, the CDR3 has a length of 14 residues. The kept DNA is CDR3 alone, 42 bases in frame from the first base. Broad study findings and their caveats: During validation, the model predicted progression to ophthalmopathy a median of around six months ahead of onset, with roughly 65% sensitivity and 72% to 85% specificity. Most expanded thyroid clonotypes (frequency above 0.001) were also detected in blood, suggesting blood repertoires may reflect thyroid immune responses. Ophthalmopathy was separated from stable hyperthyroidism by a 13 V-J signature model, with around 88% sensitivity and just over 81% specificity obtained in cross-validation and 80%/75% obtained in testing. No statistical method was used to fix the sample size in advance, and group allocation was not hidden from the investigators.

Graves' hyperthyroidism was defined as stable when no progression to ophthalmopathy occurred over 18 months of follow-up. The hyperthyroidism patients were between 18 and 65 years old and newly diagnosed, with a disease duration of less than 2 months. Patients with uncontrolled infections, other autoimmune diseases, pregnancy or lactation were excluded. Diagnoses were established on the basis of clinical symptoms, serum thyroxine and TRAb, thyroid ultrasound, and orbital computed tomography. Ficoll-Paque density gradient centrifugation was used to isolate PBMCs from 9.5 to 10 ml of fresh peripheral blood. Total RNA was extracted with Trizol reagent, and quality was checked on an Agilent 2100 Bioanalyzer. This clonotype was counted only a few times. The antigen it binds to is not known. The record has no base qualities; no much larger clone is one base away.

The origin of this receptor is a man younger than 30 with Graves' hyperthyroidism. The specimen was blood. The V gene is TRBV6-5 and the J gene is TRBJ2-4; the D gene is possibly TRBD1 or TRBD2, with 6 bases matching each. The base sequence is TGTGCCAGCAGTTACGGCGGGACACCAAACATTCAGTACTTC. Protein translation: CASSYGGTPNIQYF.